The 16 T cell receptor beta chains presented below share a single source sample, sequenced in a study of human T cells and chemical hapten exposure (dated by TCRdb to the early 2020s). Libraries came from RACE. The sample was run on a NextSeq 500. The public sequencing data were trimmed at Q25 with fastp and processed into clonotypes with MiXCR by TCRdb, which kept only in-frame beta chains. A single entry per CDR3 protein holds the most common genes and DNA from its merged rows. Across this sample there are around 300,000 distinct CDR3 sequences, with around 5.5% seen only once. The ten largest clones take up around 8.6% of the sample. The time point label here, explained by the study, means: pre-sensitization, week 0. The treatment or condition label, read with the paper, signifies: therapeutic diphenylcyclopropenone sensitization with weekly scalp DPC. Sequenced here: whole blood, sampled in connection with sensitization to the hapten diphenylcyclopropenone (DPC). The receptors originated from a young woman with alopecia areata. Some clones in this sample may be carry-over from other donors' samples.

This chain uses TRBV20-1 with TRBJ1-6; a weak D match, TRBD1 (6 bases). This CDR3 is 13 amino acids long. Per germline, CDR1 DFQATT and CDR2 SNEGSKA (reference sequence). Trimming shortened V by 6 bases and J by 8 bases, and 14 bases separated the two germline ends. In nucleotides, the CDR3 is TGCAGTGCCCTCCGGGACACTCATTCACCCCTCCACTTT. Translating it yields CSALRDTHSPLHF.

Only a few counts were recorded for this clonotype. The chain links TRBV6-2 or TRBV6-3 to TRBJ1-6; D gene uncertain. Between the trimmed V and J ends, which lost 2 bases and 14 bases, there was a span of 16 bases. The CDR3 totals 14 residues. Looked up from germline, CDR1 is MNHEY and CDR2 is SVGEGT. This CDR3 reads CASSYVLGRFTLHF. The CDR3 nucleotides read TGTGCCAGCAGTTACGTTTTAGGCCGGTTCACCCTCCACTTT.

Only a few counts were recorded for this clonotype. The CDR3 is CASSPGQDPYGYTF. The CDR3 region has the DNA TGTGCCAGCAGCCCAGGACAGGACCCCTATGGCTACACCTTC. This chain links TRBV7-2 with TRBJ1-2, with 7 bases matching TRBD1. The CDR3 sequence is 14 residues long. Germline V gives CDR1 SGHTA, CDR2 FQGNSA. Losses at the gene ends were 5 bases for V and 4 bases for J; bases not matched to a gene: 7.

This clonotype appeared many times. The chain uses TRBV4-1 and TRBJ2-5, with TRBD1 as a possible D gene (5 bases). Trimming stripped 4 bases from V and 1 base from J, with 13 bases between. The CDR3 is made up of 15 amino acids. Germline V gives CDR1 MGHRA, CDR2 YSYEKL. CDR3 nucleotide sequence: TGCGCCAGCAGCCGCCAGGACACTTTCCAAGAGACCCAGTACTTC. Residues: CASSRQDTFQETQYF.

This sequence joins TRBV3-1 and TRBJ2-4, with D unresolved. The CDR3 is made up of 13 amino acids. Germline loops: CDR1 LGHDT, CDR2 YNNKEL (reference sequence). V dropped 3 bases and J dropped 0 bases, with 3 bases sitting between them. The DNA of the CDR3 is TGTGCCAGCAGCCAGCAAGCCAAAAACATTCAGTACTTC. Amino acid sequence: CASSQQAKNIQYF.

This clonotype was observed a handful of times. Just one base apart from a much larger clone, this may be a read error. CDR3: CASSEYGNQPQHF. Written as DNA, the CDR3 is TGTGCCAGCAGTGAATATGGCAATCAGCCCCAGCATTTT. The V call is TRBV25-1, the J call TRBJ1-5; no clear D. Trimming took off 0 bases at V and 2 bases at J, with 2 bases between the two ends. The germline V gene has CDR1 MGHDK and CDR2 SYGVNS. This CDR3 is 13 amino acids long.

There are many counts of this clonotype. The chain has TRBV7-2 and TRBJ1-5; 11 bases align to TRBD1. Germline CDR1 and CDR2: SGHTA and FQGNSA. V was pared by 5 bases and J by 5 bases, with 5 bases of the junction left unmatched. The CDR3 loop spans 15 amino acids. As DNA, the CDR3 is TGTGCCAGCAGCCAGGGACAGGGGGTTTATCAGCCCCAGCATTTT. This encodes CASSQGQGVYQPQHF. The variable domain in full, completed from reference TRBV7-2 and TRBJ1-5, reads GAGVSQSPSNKVTEKGKDVELRCDPISGHTALYWYRQSLGQGLEFLIYFQGNSAPDKSGLPSDRFSAERTGGSVSTLTIQRTQQEDSAVYLCASSQGQGVYQPQHFGDGTRLSIL.

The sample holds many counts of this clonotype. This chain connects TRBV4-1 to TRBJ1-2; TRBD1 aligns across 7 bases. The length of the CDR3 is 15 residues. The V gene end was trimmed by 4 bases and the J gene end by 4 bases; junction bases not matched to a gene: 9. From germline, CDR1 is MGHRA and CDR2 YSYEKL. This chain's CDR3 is CASSPRQGLGYGYTF. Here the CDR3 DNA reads TGCGCCAGCAGCCCGAGACAGGGCCTGGGCTATGGCTACACCTTC.

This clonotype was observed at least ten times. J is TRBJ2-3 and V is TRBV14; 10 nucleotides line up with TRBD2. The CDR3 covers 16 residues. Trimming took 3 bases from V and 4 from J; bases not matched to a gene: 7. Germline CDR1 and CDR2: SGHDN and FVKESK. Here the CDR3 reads CASSHLERGGPDTQYF. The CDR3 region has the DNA TGTGCCAGCAGCCACCTAGAGCGGGGGGGCCCAGATACGCAGTATTTT.

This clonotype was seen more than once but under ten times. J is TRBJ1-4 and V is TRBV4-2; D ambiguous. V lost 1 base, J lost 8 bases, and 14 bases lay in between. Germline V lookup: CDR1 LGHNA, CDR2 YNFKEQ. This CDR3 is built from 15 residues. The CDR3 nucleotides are TGTGCCAGCAGCCAAGTCGGAAGGGTAGGGGAAAAACTGTTTTTT. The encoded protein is CASSQVGRVGEKLFF.

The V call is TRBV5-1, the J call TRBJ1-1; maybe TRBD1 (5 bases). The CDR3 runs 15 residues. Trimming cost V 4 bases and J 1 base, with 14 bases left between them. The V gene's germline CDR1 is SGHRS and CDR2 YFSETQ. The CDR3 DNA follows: TGCGCCAGCAGCCCGGGGCCTATCGGGAACACTGAAGCTTTCTTT. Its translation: CASSPGPIGNTEAFF.

The CDR3 is CASSKGVNEKLFF. CDR3 in DNA: TGTGCCAGCTCAAAGGGTGTTAATGAAAAACTGTTTTTT. This chain uses TRBV18 with TRBJ1-4; D gene unclear. Germline assignment: CDR1 KGHSH and CDR2 LQKENI. The ends were cut back, 5 bases at V and 4 bases at J, with 8 bases in the middle. The CDR3 has 13 residues.

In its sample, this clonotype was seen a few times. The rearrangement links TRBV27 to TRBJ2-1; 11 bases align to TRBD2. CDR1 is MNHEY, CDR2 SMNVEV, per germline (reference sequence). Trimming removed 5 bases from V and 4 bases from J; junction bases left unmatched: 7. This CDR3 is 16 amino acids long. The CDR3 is CASSAIAGGLYNEQFF. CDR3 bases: TGTGCCAGCAGTGCCATAGCGGGGGGGTTATACAATGAGCAGTTCTTC.

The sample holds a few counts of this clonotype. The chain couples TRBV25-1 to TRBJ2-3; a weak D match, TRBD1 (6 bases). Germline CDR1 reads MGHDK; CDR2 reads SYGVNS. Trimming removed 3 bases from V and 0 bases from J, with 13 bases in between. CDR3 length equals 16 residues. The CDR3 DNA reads TGTGCCAGCAGTGACCGGACAGCCACTAGCACAGATACGCAGTATTTT. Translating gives CASSDRTATSTDTQYF.

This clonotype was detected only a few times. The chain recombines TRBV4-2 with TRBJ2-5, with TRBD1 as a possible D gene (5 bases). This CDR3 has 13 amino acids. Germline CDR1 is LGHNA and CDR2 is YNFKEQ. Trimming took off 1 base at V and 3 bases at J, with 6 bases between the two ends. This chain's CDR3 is CASSQGQKETQYF. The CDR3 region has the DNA TGTGCCAGCAGCCAAGGACAGAAAGAGACCCAGTACTTC.

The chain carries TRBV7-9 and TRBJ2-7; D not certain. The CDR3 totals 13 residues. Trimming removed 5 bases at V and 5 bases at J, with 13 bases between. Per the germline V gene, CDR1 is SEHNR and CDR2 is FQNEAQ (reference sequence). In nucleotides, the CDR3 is TGTGCCAGCAGCCCGGGCCTCGAGGACGAGCAGTACTTC. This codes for CASSPGLEDEQYF.